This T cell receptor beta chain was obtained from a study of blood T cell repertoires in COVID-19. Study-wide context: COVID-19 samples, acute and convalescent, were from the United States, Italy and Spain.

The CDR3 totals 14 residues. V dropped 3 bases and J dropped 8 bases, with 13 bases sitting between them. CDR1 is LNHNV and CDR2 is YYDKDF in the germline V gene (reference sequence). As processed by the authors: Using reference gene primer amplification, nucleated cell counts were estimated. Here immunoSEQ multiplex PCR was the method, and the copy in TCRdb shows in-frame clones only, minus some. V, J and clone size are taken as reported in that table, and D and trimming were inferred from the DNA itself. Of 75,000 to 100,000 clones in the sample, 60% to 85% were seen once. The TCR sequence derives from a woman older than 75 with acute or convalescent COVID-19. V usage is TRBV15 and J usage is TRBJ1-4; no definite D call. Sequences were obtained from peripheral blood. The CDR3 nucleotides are TGTGCCACCAGCAGTCCCACCGTCGGGGAAAAACTGTTTTTT. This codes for CATSSPTVGEKLFF.